The 5 T cell receptor beta chains below all came from one sample that was sequenced in a study of beta chain features in type 1 diabetes (dated by TCRdb to 2017 to 2018). The method was the immunoSEQ multiplex PCR assay. The entire amount of isolated RNA was reverse transcribed using the High Capacity cDNA Reverse Transcription Kit, so the sequenced TCRB transcripts were expressed ones. The immuneACCESS repertoire file appears here via TCRdb, limited to in-frame rearrangements. These files lack a portion of the clones; in checked studies, under half of the deficit traces to unresolved V genes, and the cause of the others is not known. Present in this sample are hundreds of thousands of clones, 10% to 15% of which were seen just once. The ten largest clones capture about 0.017% of the sample. Sequenced material: naive CD4+ T cells from blood. This sample's cell subset or site label indicates: true naive CD4+ T cells. The receptor source for this set is a man between 18 and 29 years old in good health.

This clone has a handful of counts. CDR3 region: CASSRTGLNQPQHF. The CDR3 DNA reads as TGTGCCAGCAGTAGGACAGGGCTCAATCAGCCCCAGCATTTT. The chain combines TRBV2 with TRBJ1-5; 8 nucleotides line up with TRBD1. The germline gives CDR1 SNHLY, CDR2 FYNNEI. The J segment lost 3 bases and the V segment lost 5 bases, leaving 3 bases of the junction unmatched. The CDR3 totals 14 residues.

The chain combines TRBV4-3 with TRBJ1-5, with 10 bases fitting TRBD1. The CDR3 runs to 17 residues. The germline V gene has CDR1 LGHNA and CDR2 YSLEER. The V segment lost 6 bases and the J segment 9 bases; nucleotides outside the gene matches: 17. Written as DNA, the CDR3 is TGCGCCAGCAGTCGTAACCGGGACAGGGGTTCCAAAGCGCCCCAGCATTTT. Translated, it gives CASSRNRDRGSKAPQHF.

This clone was detected once. The CDR3 DNA sequence: TGTGCCAGCAGCATTTTGACTCGGACTAGCGGGAGGTACAATGAGCAGTTCTTC. Translation: CASSILTRTSGRYNEQFF. V and J are TRBV5-6 and TRBJ2-1, with TRBD2 identical over 14 bases. This CDR3 contains 18 residues. The germline CDR1 and CDR2 sequences are SGHDT and YYEEEE. V dropped 4 bases and J dropped 4; count of bases not matched to a gene: 10.

This clone occurred a few times. V gene TRBV6-6 combines with J gene TRBJ2-1; 7 bases are a match to TRBD1. CDR1 MNHNY and CDR2 SVGAGI come from the germline V gene (reference sequence). The CDR3 covers 13 residues. V gave up 2 bases and J gave up 6 bases; unmatched junction bases: 1. CDR3 region: CASSYDRVNEQFF. Here the CDR3 DNA reads TGTGCCAGCAGTTACGACAGGGTCAATGAGCAGTTCTTC.

The CDR3 loop reads CASTRPGQGAYEQYF. CDR3 DNA: TGTGCCAGCACTCGACCGGGACAGGGAGCCTACGAGCAGTACTTC. The V call is TRBV7-2, the J call TRBJ2-7, with 9 bases lining up with TRBD1. The CDR3 contains 15 residues. Germline V gene sequence: CDR1 SGHTA, CDR2 FQGNSA. The V gene end was trimmed by 7 bases and the J gene end by 2 bases; junction bases not matched to a gene: 9.